Each of the 31 T cell receptor beta chains below was sequenced from the same sample in a study of blood T cell repertoires in COVID-19. TCRdb's table, derived via immunoSEQ multiplex PCR, lists solely in-frame clones and lacks some. The sample yields approximately 220,000 clones, 80% to 90% seen once. The sequenced sample was peripheral blood. These receptors were taken from a middle-aged woman with active or convalescent COVID-19.

This clone was picked up a small number of times. The CDR3 region has the DNA TGTGCCAGCACGACCGGGACAGGTGGGGCTGAAGCTTTCTTT. Residues: CASTTGTGGAEAFF. The V call is TRBV18, the J call TRBJ1-1, with 8 bases that match TRBD1. CDR1 is KGHSH, CDR2 LQKENI, per germline. V lost 8 bases to trimming and J lost 6 bases; unmatched junction nucleotides: 11. This CDR3 has 14 residues.

This clone has just a few counts. V usage is TRBV7-2 and J usage is TRBJ2-2; D gene ambiguous. The CDR3 has 16 amino acids. Trimming shortened V by 0 bases and J by 1 base, and 9 bases separated the two germline ends. From germline, CDR1 is SGHTA and CDR2 FQGNSA. The CDR3 DNA reads as TGTGCCAGCAGCTTAGCTTCTACTAAGAACACCGGGGAGCTGTTTTTT. It encodes CASSLASTKNTGELFF.

This chain links TRBV13 with TRBJ1-2, with 7 bases lining up with TRBD1. V shed 2 bases, J shed 7 bases, and the junction held 13 bases outside the gene matches. CDR3 length equals 16 residues. Germline V gene lookup returns CDR1 PRHDT and CDR2 FYEKMQ (reference sequence). CDR3 residues: CASSLWDRNLLGGYTF. The CDR3 DNA sequence: TGTGCCAGCAGCTTATGGGACAGAAATCTCTTGGGTGGCTACACCTTC. The full variable domain, completed using reference TRBV13 and TRBJ1-2, is AAGVIQSPRHLIKEKRETATLKCYPIPRHDTVYWYQQGPGQDPQFLISFYEKMQSDKGSIPDRFSAQQFSDYHSELNMSSLELGDSALYFCASSLWDRNLLGGYTFGSGTRLTVV.

This clone was seen only a few times. The J gene is TRBJ1-2, the V gene TRBV2, with 9 bases lining up with TRBD1. J gave up 6 bases and V 9 bases, and 11 bases lay outside the gene matches. In germline, CDR1 is SNHLY, CDR2 FYNNEI. The length of the CDR3 is 14 residues. This chain's CDR3 is CASRILTGGDGYTF. The CDR3 bases are TGTGCCAGTCGGATCCTGACAGGGGGGGATGGCTACACCTTC.

The chain has TRBV3-1 (or the pseudogene TRBV3-2) and TRBJ1-2, with a possible D match to TRBD1 (5 bases). The V end lost 4 bases, the J end lost 6 bases, and 21 bases lay between the germline ends. The CDR3 contains 16 residues. Germline CDR1 reads LGHDT; CDR2 reads YNNKEL (reference sequence). CDR3 DNA sequence: TGTGCCAGCAGCCGTAGGGAACCCCGGGGGGGGGATGGCTACACCTTC. Translating it yields CASSRREPRGGDGYTF.

Only a few counts were recorded for this clone. The chain uses TRBV19 and TRBJ1-5; TRBD1 matches at 11 bases. CDR3 length: 17 residues. The germline gives CDR1 LNHDA, CDR2 SQIVND (reference sequence). V lost 7 bases and J lost 5; bases outside the gene matches: 13. CDR3 nucleotide sequence: TGTGCCAGTACCAGCGAATACGGACAGGGGGCAGATCAGCCCCAGCATTTT. Translation gives CASTSEYGQGADQPQHF.

The chain has TRBV6-2 or TRBV6-3 and TRBJ2-1; 9 bases fit TRBD1. The CDR3 is 14 residues long. Germline loops: CDR1 MNHEY, CDR2 SVGEGT. V shed 0 bases and J 15 bases; nucleotides not matched to a gene: 9. The chain's CDR3 is CASSYSATGGLPFF. The CDR3 coding sequence is TGTGCCAGCAGTTACTCGGCTACAGGGGGCCTGCCGTTCTTC.

The DNA of the CDR3 is TGCGCCAGCAGCCAGCTAACCACAGGGGGATATACTGAAGCTTTCTTT. Protein sequence: CASSQLTTGGYTEAFF. The chain couples TRBV4-3 to TRBJ1-1; the match to TRBD1 covers 8 bases. Trimming removed 3 bases from V and 5 bases from J; junction bases left unmatched: 11. The CDR3 sequence is 16 residues long. Germline CDR1 reads LGHNA; CDR2 reads YSLEER.

The J gene is TRBJ1-1, the V gene TRBV7-9, with D perhaps matching TRBD1 (5 bases). This CDR3 has 16 amino acids. The germline V and J ends were trimmed by 3 bases and 4 bases, with 18 bases remaining between them. Germline V CDR1 and CDR2: SEHNR, FQNEAQ (reference sequence). Here the CDR3 reads CASSLNVIGGSTEAFF. The CDR3, as DNA: TGTGCCAGCAGCTTGAATGTTATCGGGGGAAGCACTGAAGCTTTCTTT.

V and J are TRBV11-1 and TRBJ2-3, with 9 bases fitting TRBD2. In germline, CDR1 is SGHAT, CDR2 FQDESV (reference sequence). V lost 4 bases to trimming and J lost 1 base; unmatched junction nucleotides: 3. The CDR3 runs to 15 residues. As DNA, the CDR3 is TGTGCCAGCAGCTGGGTAGCGGGGGGCACAGATACGCAGTATTTT. Residues: CASSWVAGGTDTQYF.

The chain links TRBV7-3 to TRBJ2-1; TRBD2 might be the D (6 bases). V gave up 5 bases and J gave up 10 bases, with 24 bases separating them. Looked up from germline, CDR1 is SGHTA and CDR2 is FQGTGA. This CDR3 comprises 16 residues. The CDR3 nucleotides are TGTGCCAGCAGCCCGCGGGACTCCGGAGTGGTTTCGGAGCAGTTCTTC. Its protein is CASSPRDSGVVSEQFF.

This chain uses TRBV24-1 with TRBJ2-5, with 8 bases fitting TRBD2. The CDR3 consists of 14 residues. The germline V gene encodes CDR1 KGHDR and CDR2 SFDVKD. With 4 bases clipped from V and 6 bases from J, the junction kept 6 bases outside the gene matches. CDR3 sequence reads: CATSDLSGAKTQYF. In nucleotides, the CDR3 is TGTGCCACCAGTGACCTTAGCGGGGCGAAGACCCAGTACTTC.

The chain uses TRBV10-3 and TRBJ2-1; TRBD2 aligns across 8 bases. Per the germline V gene, CDR1 is ENHRY and CDR2 is SYGVKD. The CDR3 covers 15 residues. The V gene end was trimmed by 8 bases and the J gene end by 7 bases; junction bases not matched to a gene: 13. The CDR3: CAIGIAGTTRNEQFF. The CDR3 DNA sequence: TGTGCCATCGGAATAGCGGGAACAACTCGTAATGAGCAGTTCTTC.

The rearrangement uses TRBV25-1 and TRBJ2-3; 7 bases fit TRBD1. V was pared by 6 bases and J by 2 bases, with 5 bases of the junction left unmatched. This CDR3 spans 14 amino acids. The germline CDR1 and CDR2 sequences are MGHDK and SYGVNS. CDR3 region: CASRRQGATDTQYF. CDR3 DNA sequence: TGTGCCAGCAGAAGACAGGGAGCCACAGATACGCAGTATTTT.

V usage is TRBV7-2 and J usage is TRBJ2-2; 7 nucleotides match TRBD1. V trimming: 4 bases; J trimming: 3 bases; junction bases outside the gene matches: 8. Germline assignment: CDR1 SGHTA and CDR2 FQGNSA. The CDR3 has 16 amino acids. The DNA for the CDR3 is TGTGCCAGCAGCTCAGGGACAGAACTTTACACCGGGGAGCTGTTTTTT. Translation gives CASSSGTELYTGELFF.

The count of this clone is one. The V gene is TRBV19, the J gene TRBJ1-5, with D possibly TRBD1 on 5 matching bases. The CDR3 consists of 16 residues. Trimming pared 5 bases from V and 4 bases from J, leaving 18 bases between. Germline CDR1 reads LNHDA; CDR2 reads SQIVND (reference sequence). The CDR3 nucleotides are TGTGCCAGTAGTCCCCCGGGAGGGGCGCCGAATCAGCCCCAGCATTTT. Its translation: CASSPPGGAPNQPQHF.

V is TRBV7-2 and J is TRBJ2-3; TRBD2 matches at 12 bases. The CDR3 is made up of 17 amino acids. Germline trimming cut 4 bases from V and 4 bases from J; bases unmatched to any gene: 9. Germline lookup yields CDR1 SGHTA and CDR2 FQGNSA. The CDR3 DNA reads TGTGCCAGCAGCTATGAACTAGCGGGGGGCGGGGCAGATACGCAGTATTTT. Its translation is CASSYELAGGGADTQYF.

In this sample, this clone turned up once. The V gene is TRBV12-5, the J gene TRBJ2-3; 9 bases line up with TRBD2. Losses at the gene ends were 7 bases for V and 2 bases for J; bases not matched to a gene: 13. Germline V CDR1 and CDR2: LGHNT, FRNRAP. The CDR3 extends over 17 amino acids. CDR3 DNA: TGTGCTAGTGCCCTGTGGCGGGGCGGGAGGGCCACAGATACGCAGTATTTT. It specifies CASALWRGGRATDTQYF.

This sequence joins TRBV7-9 and TRBJ2-7; maybe TRBD1 (5 bases). This CDR3 has 13 residues. Germline loops: CDR1 SEHNR, CDR2 FQNEAQ (reference sequence). The V end lost 6 bases, the J end lost 4 bases, and 13 bases lay between the germline ends. In DNA, the CDR3 is TGTGCCAGCAGTCCAACAGGCCCTTACGAGCAGTACTTC. This encodes CASSPTGPYEQYF. Variable domain in full (rest from reference TRBV7-9 and TRBJ2-7): DTGVSQNPRHKITKRGQNVTFRCDPISEHNRLYWYRQTLGQGPEFLTYFQNEAQLEKSRLLSDRFSAERPKGSFSTLEIQRTEQGDSAMYLCASSPTGPYEQYFGPGTRLTVT.

CDR3 nucleotides: TGTGCCATCAGTGAGATTACAGACCGCGGGGCCCAGTACTTC. Translating it yields CAISEITDRGAQYF. The chain employs TRBV10-3 and TRBJ2-5, with a weak D call TRBD2 (6 bases). The CDR3 has 14 amino acids. V lost 2 bases to trimming and J lost 9 bases, with 16 bases between them. The germline CDR1 and CDR2 sequences are ENHRY and SYGVKD.

The chain is built from TRBV7-2 and TRBJ1-3; 7 positions match TRBD1. Germline loops: CDR1 SGHTA, CDR2 FQGNSA. This CDR3 comprises 16 residues. The V segment lost 4 bases and the J segment 0 bases; nucleotides outside the gene matches: 6. The CDR3, as DNA: TGTGCCAGCAGCTCCCCGGACAGGATCTCTGGAAACACCATATATTTT. This codes for CASSSPDRISGNTIYF.

This sequence joins TRBV28 and TRBJ2-6; TRBD1 matches 9 bases. V shed 3 bases and J 2 bases; nucleotides not matched to a gene: 2. Germline V gene sequence: CDR1 MDHEN, CDR2 SYDVKM. This CDR3 region has 16 residues. The CDR3 bases are TGTGCCAGCAGTTTGGACAGGGGAACTGGGGCCAACGTCCTGACTTTC. Amino acids: CASSLDRGTGANVLTF.

V is TRBV7-6 and J is TRBJ2-1, with 9 bases lining up with TRBD2. The J segment lost 2 bases and the V segment lost 8 bases, leaving 7 bases of the junction unmatched. The CDR3 contains 15 residues. Germline CDR1 and CDR2: SGHVS and FNYEAQ. The CDR3, as DNA: TGTGCCAGCGCCGAATTAGCGGGGGCCTACAATGAGCAGTTCTTC. Amino acid sequence: CASAELAGAYNEQFF.

This clone was seen a handful of times. The chain employs TRBV24-1 and TRBJ1-1; D remains ambiguous. Trimming removed 9 bases from V and 0 bases from J, with 16 bases in between. Per the germline V gene, CDR1 is KGHDR and CDR2 is SFDVKD. The CDR3 runs to 15 residues. The CDR3 is CATEGPSLVNTEAFF. In DNA form, the CDR3 reads TGTGCCACCGAGGGTCCCTCGTTGGTGAACACTGAAGCTTTCTTT.

The J gene is TRBJ2-1, the V gene TRBV4-1; D might be TRBD1 (5 bases). Germline CDR1 MGHRA, CDR2 YSYEKL. The CDR3 extends over 14 amino acids. The V and J ends lost 0 bases and 4 bases respectively, with 7 bases between them. CDR3 coding DNA: TGCGCCAGCAGCCAAGAAGGGGTATACAATGAGCAGTTCTTC. This gives the protein CASSQEGVYNEQFF.

This clone has a handful of counts. The chain uses TRBV27 and TRBJ1-2; TRBD1 matches 9 bases. Trimming cost V 5 bases and J 7 bases; bases outside gene matches: 2. The length of the CDR3 is 12 residues. CDR1 and CDR2 (germline): MNHEY, SMNVEV (reference sequence). The CDR3 here is CASSTGGFGYTF. In DNA, the CDR3 is TGTGCCAGCAGTACAGGGGGCTTTGGCTACACCTTC.

The V and J genes are TRBV3-1 (or the pseudogene TRBV3-2) and TRBJ1-1; the D is unclear. CDR1 is LGHDT, CDR2 YNNKEL, per germline (reference sequence). The CDR3 contains 17 residues. The ends were cut back, 0 bases at V and 1 base at J, with 15 bases in the middle. For the CDR3, the DNA is TGTGCCAGCAGCCAAGAATCGGTGTTTTTTGGGAACACTGAAGCTTTCTTT. Protein: CASSQESVFFGNTEAFF.

V usage is TRBV11-3 and J usage is TRBJ2-2; 10 bases are shared with TRBD1. Germline assignment: CDR1 SGHNT and CDR2 YENEEA. Germline trimming cut 7 bases from V and 6 bases from J; bases unmatched to any gene: 11. The CDR3 extends over 16 amino acids. The CDR3 loop reads CASTLSGTGVSGELFF. The CDR3 bases are TGTGCCAGCACGCTATCCGGGACAGGGGTTTCCGGGGAGCTGTTTTTT.

The chain uses TRBV6-6 and TRBJ1-2; 7 bases fit TRBD1. J gave up 7 bases and V 8 bases, and 7 bases lay outside the gene matches. CDR3 length: 12 amino acids. Germline V lookup: CDR1 MNHNY, CDR2 SVGAGI (reference sequence). CDR3 sequence reads: CASFRGRVGYTF. The CDR3 DNA reads TGTGCCAGCTTTAGGGGGCGGGTTGGCTACACCTTC.

The chain is built from TRBV18 and TRBJ1-5, with 9 positions matching TRBD1. The CDR3 has 15 amino acids. The germline gives CDR1 KGHSH, CDR2 LQKENI. V was clipped by 3 bases and J by 9 bases; unmatched bases: 9. As DNA, the CDR3 is TGTGCCAGCTCACCGCCGGGACAGGGCTGGGGGCCCCAGCATTTT. It encodes CASSPPGQGWGPQHF.

The chain recombines TRBV2 with TRBJ1-2; D gene unclear. The CDR3 contains 13 residues. Trimming cost V 4 bases and J 8 bases, with 14 bases left between them. Per the germline V gene, CDR1 is SNHLY and CDR2 is FYNNEI. CDR3 loop: CASSVGPDNGYTF. DNA of the CDR3: TGTGCCAGCAGTGTTGGGCCAGACAACGGCTACACCTTC.